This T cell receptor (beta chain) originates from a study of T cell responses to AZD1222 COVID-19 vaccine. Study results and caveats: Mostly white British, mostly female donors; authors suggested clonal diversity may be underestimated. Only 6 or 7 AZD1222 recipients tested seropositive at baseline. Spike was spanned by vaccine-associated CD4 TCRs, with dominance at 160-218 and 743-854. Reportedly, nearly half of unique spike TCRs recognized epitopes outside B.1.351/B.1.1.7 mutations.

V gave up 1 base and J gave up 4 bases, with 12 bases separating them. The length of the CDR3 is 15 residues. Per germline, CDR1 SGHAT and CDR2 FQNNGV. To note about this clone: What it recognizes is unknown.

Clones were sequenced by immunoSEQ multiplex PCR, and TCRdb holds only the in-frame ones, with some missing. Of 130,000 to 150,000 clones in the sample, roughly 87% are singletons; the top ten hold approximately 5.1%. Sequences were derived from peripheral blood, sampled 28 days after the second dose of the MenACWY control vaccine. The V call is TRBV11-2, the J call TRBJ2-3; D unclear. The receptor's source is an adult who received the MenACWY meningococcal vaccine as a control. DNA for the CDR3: TGTGCCAGCAGCTTAGTGGCCCAGAGCGCAGATACGCAGTATTTT. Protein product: CASSLVAQSADTQYF.